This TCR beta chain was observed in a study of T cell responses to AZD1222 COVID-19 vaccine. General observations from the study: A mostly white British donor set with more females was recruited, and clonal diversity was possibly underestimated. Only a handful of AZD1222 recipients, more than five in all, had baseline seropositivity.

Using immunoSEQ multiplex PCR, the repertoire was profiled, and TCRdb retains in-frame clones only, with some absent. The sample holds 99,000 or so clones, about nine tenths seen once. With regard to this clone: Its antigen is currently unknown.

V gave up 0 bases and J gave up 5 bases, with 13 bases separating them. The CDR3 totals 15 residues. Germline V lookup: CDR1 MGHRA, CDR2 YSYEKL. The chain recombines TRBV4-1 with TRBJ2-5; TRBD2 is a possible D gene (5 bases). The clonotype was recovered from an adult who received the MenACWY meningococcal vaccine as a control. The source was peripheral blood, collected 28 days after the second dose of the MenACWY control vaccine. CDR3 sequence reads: CASSQDASRRETQYF. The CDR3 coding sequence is TGCGCCAGCAGCCAAGATGCTAGCAGGCGGGAGACCCAGTACTTC.